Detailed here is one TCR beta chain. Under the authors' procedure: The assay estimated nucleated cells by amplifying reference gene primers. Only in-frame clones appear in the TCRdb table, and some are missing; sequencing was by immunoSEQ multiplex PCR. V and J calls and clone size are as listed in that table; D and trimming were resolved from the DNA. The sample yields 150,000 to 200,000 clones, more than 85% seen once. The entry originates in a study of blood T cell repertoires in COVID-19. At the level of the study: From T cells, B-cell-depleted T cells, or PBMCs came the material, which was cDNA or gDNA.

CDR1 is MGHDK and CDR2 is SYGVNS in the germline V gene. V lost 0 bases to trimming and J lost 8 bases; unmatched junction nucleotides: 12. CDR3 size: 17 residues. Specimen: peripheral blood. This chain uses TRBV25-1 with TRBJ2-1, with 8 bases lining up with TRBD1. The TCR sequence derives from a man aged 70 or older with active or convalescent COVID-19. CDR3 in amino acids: CASSEYGTGTTGDEQFF. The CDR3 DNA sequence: TGTGCCAGCAGTGAATACGGGACAGGTACCACAGGCGATGAGCAGTTCTTC.